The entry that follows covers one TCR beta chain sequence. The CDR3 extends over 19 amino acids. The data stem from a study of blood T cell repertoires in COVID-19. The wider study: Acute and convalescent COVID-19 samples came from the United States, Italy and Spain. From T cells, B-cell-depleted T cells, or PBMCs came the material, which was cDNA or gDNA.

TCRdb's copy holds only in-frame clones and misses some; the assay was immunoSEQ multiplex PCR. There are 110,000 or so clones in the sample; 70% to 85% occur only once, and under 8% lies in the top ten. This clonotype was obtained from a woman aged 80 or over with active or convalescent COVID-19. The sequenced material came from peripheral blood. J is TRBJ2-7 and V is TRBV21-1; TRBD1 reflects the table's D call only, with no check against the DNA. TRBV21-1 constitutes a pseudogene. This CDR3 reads CASSNRIVEPPGQGYEQYF. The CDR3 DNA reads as TGTGCCAGCAGCAATAGAATCGTGGAACCCCCGGGACAGGGCTACGAGCAGTACTTC.